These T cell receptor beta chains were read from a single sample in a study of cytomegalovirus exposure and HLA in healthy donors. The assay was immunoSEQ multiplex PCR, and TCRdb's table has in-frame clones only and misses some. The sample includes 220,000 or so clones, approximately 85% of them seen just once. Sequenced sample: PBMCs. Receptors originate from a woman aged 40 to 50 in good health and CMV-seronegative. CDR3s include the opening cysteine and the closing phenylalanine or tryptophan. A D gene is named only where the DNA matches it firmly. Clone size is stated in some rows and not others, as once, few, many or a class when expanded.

CAWSGLGNTIYF,TGTGCCTGGAGTGGGCTCGGAAACACCATATATTTT,-,TRBJ1-3,-,TRBV30
CASSFGGTGGQETQYF,TGCGCCAGCAGCTTCGGCGGGACAGGGGGACAAGAGACCCAGTACTTC,TRBD1,TRBJ2-5,-,TRBV5-1
CASSQGQGSSYEQYF,TGCGCCAGCAGCCAAGGACAGGGAAGCTCCTACGAGCAGTACTTC,TRBD1,TRBJ2-7,-,TRBV4-1
CASRERDYRTDTQYF,TGTGCCAGCAGAGAGCGGGACTACCGCACAGATACGCAGTATTTT,TRBD2,TRBJ2-3,-,TRBV6-1
CASSLDTGAQRDTEAFF,TGTGCCAGCAGTTTAGACACAGGGGCCCAGAGGGACACTGAAGCTTTCTTT,TRBD1,TRBJ1-1,once,TRBV28
CASSPPRGTYTEAFF,TGTGCCAGCTCACCACCGAGAGGAACGTACACTGAAGCTTTCTTT,-,TRBJ1-1,-,TRBV18
CASSEHLGGEETQYF,TGTGCCAGCAGTGAACATCTCGGAGGGGAAGAGACCCAGTACTTC,-,TRBJ2-5,-,TRBV6-1
CASSRLGLLLDTQYF,TGTGCCAGCAGTCGTCTCGGACTTTTGCTAGATACGCAGTATTTT,-,TRBJ2-3,once,TRBV2
CASSRASEQYF,TGTGCCAGCAGTAGAGCGAGCGAGCAGTACTTC,-,TRBJ2-7,-,TRBV2
CAWAGAGGRAQYF,TGTGCCTGGGCCGGGGCGGGGGGTAGAGCGCAGTACTTC,TRBD2,TRBJ2-5,-,TRBV30
CSVPTSGVYNEQFF,TGCAGCGTTCCCACTAGCGGGGTTTACAATGAGCAGTTCTTC,TRBD2,TRBJ2-1,-,TRBV29-1
CAWSEINPGNTIYF,TGTGCCTGGAGTGAAATTAATCCTGGAAACACCATATATTTT,-,TRBJ1-3,-,TRBV30
CAIRPGGDRGREQYF,TGTGCCATCAGACCGGGTGGGGACAGGGGGCGCGAGCAGTACTTC,TRBD1,TRBJ2-7,-,TRBV10-3
CASSPTQGRNSPLHF,TGTGCCAGCTCACCCACACAGGGAAGGAATTCACCCCTCCACTTT,-,TRBJ1-6,few,TRBV18
CASSPQGSSYEQYF,TGTGCCAGCAGCCCACAGGGGAGCTCCTACGAGCAGTACTTC,TRBD1,TRBJ2-7,-,TRBV7-9
CASSLDQASEQYF,TGTGCCAGCAGCTTAGACCAGGCGAGCGAGCAGTACTTC,-,TRBJ2-7,-,TRBV7-2
CASSAGAVRSTDTQYF,TGTGCCAGCAGCGCTGGGGCGGTACGCAGCACAGATACGCAGTATTTT,-,TRBJ2-3,few,TRBV7-9
CASRTGLSYGYTF,TGTGCCAGCCGGACAGGGTTGTCGTATGGCTACACCTTC,TRBD1,TRBJ1-2,-,TRBV7-9
CASSPPSLNYGYTF,TGTGCCAGCTCACCACCGAGCCTCAACTATGGCTACACCTTC,-,TRBJ1-2,-,TRBV18
CASSLWENEQYF,TGTGCCAGCAGCTTATGGGAGAACGAGCAGTACTTC,-,TRBJ2-7,-,TRBV7-9
CASSFTGVAEAFF,TGTGCCAGCAGTTTTACAGGGGTCGCTGAAGCTTTCTTT,TRBD1,TRBJ1-1,-,TRBV27
CASSVLLYQETQYF,TGTGCCAGCAGTGTCCTCCTGTACCAAGAGACCCAGTACTTC,-,TRBJ2-5,-,TRBV27
CASTDGLRESTQYF,TGTGCCAGCACCGACGGTTTGCGGGAGTCGACCCAGTACTTC,TRBD2,TRBJ2-5,-,TRBV6-5
CASSGLDRGPDTEAFF,TGTGCCAGCAGCGGACTCGACAGGGGGCCGGACACTGAAGCTTTCTTT,TRBD1,TRBJ1-1,-,TRBV9
CASSPLTGGGGYTF,TGCGCCAGCAGCCCCCTCACAGGGGGCGGGGGCTACACCTTC,TRBD1,TRBJ1-2,-,TRBV5-1
CASSLLVFSTDTQYF,TGTGCCAGCAGTCTCCTTGTTTTTAGCACAGATACGCAGTATTTT,-,TRBJ2-3,-,TRBV7-9
CASSSSGLPSYNEQFF,TGTGCCAGCAGTTCGTCGGGGTTACCCTCCTACAATGAGCAGTTCTTC,-,TRBJ2-1,-,TRBV6-5
CAWSVMEWDEQYF,TGTGCCTGGAGTGTAATGGAGTGGGACGAGCAGTACTTC,-,TRBJ2-7,-,TRBV30
CAWRMTSGSNYEQYF,TGTGCCTGGAGAATGACTAGCGGGAGTAACTACGAGCAGTACTTC,TRBD2,TRBJ2-7,-,TRBV30
CASSQAGGLVEQYF,TGTGCCAGCAGCCAAGCGGGAGGACTGGTCGAGCAGTACTTC,TRBD2,TRBJ2-7,once,TRBV7-9
CASSSSSGVYNEQFF,TGCGCCAGCAGCTCAAGCAGCGGGGTCTACAATGAGCAGTTCTTC,TRBD2,TRBJ2-1,-,TRBV5-1
CASSQGAGVGYEQYF,TGTGCCAGCAGCCAAGGAGCGGGAGTGGGGTACGAGCAGTACTTC,TRBD2,TRBJ2-7,-,TRBV4-2
CASSLAGTGYYRNTEAFF,TGCGCCAGCAGCTTGGCCGGGACAGGGTATTATCGAAACACTGAAGCTTTCTTT,TRBD1,TRBJ1-1,-,TRBV5-1
CASSYRGGNTEAFF,TGTGCCAGCAGTTACAGGGGTGGGAACACTGAAGCTTTCTTT,TRBD1,TRBJ1-1,-,TRBV28
CASSLGVAGVSEQYF,TGTGCCAGCAGCTTAGGTGTAGCGGGAGTCAGTGAGCAGTACTTC,TRBD2,TRBJ2-7,-,TRBV11-3
CASSEGLGGAGETQYF,TGTGCCAGCAGTGAAGGCCTGGGGGGGGCGGGAGAGACCCAGTACTTC,-,TRBJ2-5,-,TRBV6-1
CACGTRTGVDYEQYF,TGTGCCTGTGGGACTAGGACAGGGGTAGATTACGAGCAGTACTTC,-,TRBJ2-7,-,TRBV30
CASSEEGTGFNSEAFF,TGTGCCAGCAGTGAAGAAGGGACAGGGTTTAATAGTGAAGCTTTCTTT,TRBD1,TRBJ1-1,-,TRBV2
CASRSGTGVNTGELFF,TGTGCCAGCAGATCGGGGACAGGGGTGAACACCGGGGAGCTGTTTTTT,TRBD1,TRBJ2-2,-,TRBV7-8
CASSSDSTNEQYF,TGTGCCAGCAGCTCGGACAGTACCAACGAGCAGTACTTC,-,TRBJ2-7,-,TRBV7-3
CATLDRRNTEAFF,TGTGCCACCTTGGACAGGCGGAACACTGAAGCTTTCTTT,TRBD1,TRBJ1-1,-,TRBV28
CASLPLAHATNEKLFF,TGTGCCAGCCTTCCCCTGGCTCATGCAACTAATGAAAAACTGTTTTTT,-,TRBJ1-4,-,TRBV2
CASSLLDRLNTEAFF,TGTGCCAGTAGTTTACTCGACAGACTGAACACTGAAGCTTTCTTT,-,TRBJ1-1,-,TRBV19
CASRRTGVVGYGYTF,TGTGCCAGCAGGCGTACAGGGGTCGTCGGCTATGGCTACACCTTC,TRBD1,TRBJ1-2,-,TRBV28
CASSGGKDTFENIQYF,TGTGCCAGCAGTGGGGGTAAGGACACGTTCGAGAACATTCAGTACTTC,-,TRBJ2-4,-,TRBV6-1
CASSEDPGTGDRYF,TGTGCCAGCAGTGAAGATCCCGGGACAGGGGATCGGTACTTC,TRBD1,TRBJ2-7,-,TRBV6-1
CASKSGETQYF,TGTGCCAGCAAAAGCGGAGAGACCCAGTACTTC,-,TRBJ2-5,-,TRBV11-2
CASRGQTPNTEAFF,TGTGCCAGCAGAGGCCAGACTCCGAACACTGAAGCTTTCTTT,-,TRBJ1-1,once,TRBV2
CASSQDAGEAKNIQYF,TGTGCCAGCAGCCAAGATGCGGGAGAGGCCAAAAACATTCAGTACTTC,TRBD2,TRBJ2-4,-,TRBV4-2
CASSQEVPGGRTEAFF,TGCGCCAGCAGCCAAGAAGTCCCAGGGGGAAGGACTGAAGCTTTCTTT,TRBD1,TRBJ1-1,-,TRBV4-1
CASSPGTAYEQYF,TGTGCCAGTAGTCCAGGTACTGCCTACGAGCAGTACTTC,-,TRBJ2-7,-,TRBV19
CASSIRLDSTDTQYF,TGTGCCAGTAGTATTCGACTAGACAGCACAGATACGCAGTATTTT,-,TRBJ2-3,-,TRBV19
CASSGSWTGELFF,TGTGCCAGCAGCGGGAGTTGGACCGGGGAGCTGTTTTTT,-,TRBJ2-2,-,TRBV2
CASSLQGGIPRAFF,TGTGCCAGCAGCTTACAGGGGGGCATACCTCGGGCTTTCTTT,TRBD1,TRBJ1-1,few,TRBV27
CSVQRERRTDTQYF,TGCAGCGTCCAGCGGGAGAGACGCACAGATACGCAGTATTTT,TRBD2,TRBJ2-3,few,TRBV29-1
CASSFLAGGETQYF,TGTGCCAGCAGCTTCTTAGCGGGAGGGGAGACCCAGTACTTC,TRBD2,TRBJ2-5,-,TRBV7-8
CASSLRAPGQAVGNEKLFF,TGTGCCAGCAGCTTGCGCGCCCCGGGACAGGCCGTCGGGAATGAAAAACTGTTTTTT,TRBD1,TRBJ1-4,-,TRBV7-8
CASSPWDSTNYGYTF,TGTGCCAGCAGCCCTTGGGACAGCACTAACTATGGCTACACCTTC,TRBD1,TRBJ1-2,-,TRBV7-2
CASSQQPLAGDTDTQYF,TGCGCCAGCAGCCAGCAACCCTTAGCGGGAGATACAGATACGCAGTATTTT,TRBD2,TRBJ2-3,few,TRBV4-1
CASSPGQAGNQPQHF,TGCGCCAGCAGCCCTGGACAGGCAGGAAATCAGCCCCAGCATTTT,TRBD1,TRBJ1-5,-,TRBV4-1